These 17 T cell receptor beta chains share one sample of origin, sequenced in a study of shared clonotypes between healthy human individuals. Assay: immunoSEQ multiplex PCR; the TCRdb copy retains only in-frame clones and omits some. The data contain hundreds of thousands of clones, around 79% of them singletons. Sample: PBMCs. The receptors were sampled from a woman in her forties in good health. Some clones in this sample may be carry-over from other donors' samples.

Only a few counts were recorded for this clone. The chain has TRBV19 and TRBJ1-5; no definite D call. The V gene lost 4 bases and the J gene lost 4 bases, with 8 bases spanning the gap. Germline CDR1 reads LNHDA; CDR2 reads SQIVND (reference sequence). CDR3 length: 13 residues. The CDR3 is CASSTVVNQPQHF. The CDR3 DNA follows: TGTGCCAGTAGTACCGTGGTTAATCAGCCCCAGCATTTT.

V and J are TRBV27 and TRBJ2-3; 12 bases match TRBD2. From germline, CDR1 is MNHEY and CDR2 SMNVEV (reference sequence). J was trimmed by 5 bases and V by 3 bases; bases with no gene match: 18. The CDR3 is 20 amino acids. The DNA of the CDR3 is TGTGCCAGCAGTTTTTTCCCCCCTAGCGGGAGGGCAGGGCAGGGAGATACGCAGTATTTT. This translates into CASSFFPPSGRAGQGDTQYF.

The rearrangement uses TRBV5-1 and TRBJ2-1; D uncertain. The CDR3 is 14 residues long. The V gene's germline CDR1 is SGHRS and CDR2 YFSETQ. With 0 bases removed from V and 3 bases from J, the gap between germline ends came to 7 bases. CDR3 region: CASSLEGNYNEQFF. CDR3 coding DNA: TGCGCCAGCAGCTTGGAGGGTAACTACAATGAGCAGTTCTTC. The entire variable domain, with the rest obtained from reference TRBV5-1 and TRBJ2-1, is as follows: KAGVTQTPRYLIKTRGQQVTLSCSPISGHRSVSWYQQTPGQGLQFLFEYFSETQRNKGNFPGRFSGRQFSNSRSEMNVSTLELGDSALYLCASSLEGNYNEQFFGPGTRLTVL.

This chain joins TRBV5-1 and TRBJ1-2; D not resolved. CDR3 size: 14 residues. The germline V and J ends were trimmed by 0 bases and 6 bases, with 12 bases remaining between them. Germline assignment: CDR1 SGHRS and CDR2 YFSETQ. The CDR3: CASSLAGLWNGYTF. The CDR3 DNA is TGCGCCAGCAGCTTGGCAGGCTTATGGAATGGCTACACCTTC. Full variable domain (remainder filled in from reference TRBV5-1 and TRBJ1-2): KAGVTQTPRYLIKTRGQQVTLSCSPISGHRSVSWYQQTPGQGLQFLFEYFSETQRNKGNFPGRFSGRQFSNSRSEMNVSTLELGDSALYLCASSLAGLWNGYTFGSGTRLTVV.

This chain joins TRBV11-2 and TRBJ2-4, with 7 bases matching TRBD2. Germline lookup yields CDR1 SGHAT and CDR2 FQNNGV. This CDR3 spans 19 amino acids. V trimming: 1 base; J trimming: 0 bases; junction bases outside the gene matches: 12. This CDR3 is CASSLGIKLATIAKNIQYF. In DNA form, the CDR3 reads TGTGCCAGCAGCTTAGGGATCAAACTAGCGACGATAGCCAAAAACATTCAGTACTTC.

The chain carries TRBV28 and TRBJ2-2; tentatively, D is TRBD1 or TRBD2 (6 bases each). CDR1 and CDR2 from the germline V gene are MDHEN and SYDVKM. CDR3 length: 13 amino acids. Trimming removed 8 bases from V and 3 bases from J, with 10 bases in between. CDR3 sequence reads: CASVGGYTGELFF. The CDR3 DNA reads TGTGCCAGCGTAGGGGGGTACACCGGGGAGCTGTTTTTT.

The gene calls are TRBV18 and TRBJ1-1, with unresolved D. Germline CDR1 is KGHSH and CDR2 is LQKENI. The V gene lost 1 base and the J gene lost 2 bases, with 11 bases spanning the gap. The CDR3 consists of 15 residues. The CDR3 coding sequence is TGTGCCAGCTCACCACGTCCCGGGCCCAACACTGAAGCTTTCTTT. Amino acids: CASSPRPGPNTEAFF.

The rearrangement joins TRBV7-2 to TRBJ1-5; TRBD1 aligns across 7 bases. With 0 bases clipped from V and 1 base from J, the junction kept 3 bases outside the gene matches. Germline CDR1 reads SGHTA; CDR2 reads FQGNSA. The CDR3 contains 16 residues. This CDR3 reads CASSLAGGQSNQPQHF. The CDR3 nucleotides read TGTGCCAGCAGCTTAGCGGGGGGACAGAGCAATCAGCCCCAGCATTTT.

The chain recombines TRBV6-6 with TRBJ1-6, with D possibly TRBD1 on 6 matching bases. CDR1 is MNHNY and CDR2 is SVGAGI in the germline V gene (reference sequence). The V gene lost 0 bases and the J gene lost 9 bases, with 15 bases spanning the gap. CDR3 length equals 16 residues. The CDR3 loop is CASSYSFVGGFSPLHF. The CDR3 nucleotides read TGTGCCAGCAGTTACTCGTTTGTGGGGGGCTTTTCACCCCTCCACTTT.

The rearrangement links TRBV5-1 to TRBJ1-6, with D uncertain. The CDR3 totals 15 residues. Trimming stripped 3 bases from V and 2 bases from J, with 9 bases between. Looked up from germline, CDR1 is SGHRS and CDR2 is YFSETQ. The CDR3 region has the DNA TGCGCCAGCAGCTCTGGGATCCCCTATAATTCACCCCTCCACTTT. This encodes CASSSGIPYNSPLHF.

The rearrangement links TRBV2 to TRBJ2-5, with D hard to call. Germline assignment: CDR1 SNHLY and CDR2 FYNNEI. The CDR3 is 12 residues long. Deletions cut 5 bases from V and 5 bases from J, with 9 bases between. The CDR3 region is CASSTMGETQYF. CDR3 sequence (DNA): TGTGCCAGCAGTACTATGGGCGAGACCCAGTACTTC.

Here the CDR3 DNA reads TGTGCAAGTCGCTTAGGACTGCCCTGCACAGATACGCAGTATTTT. Translated: CASRLGLPCTDTQYF. The chain links TRBV12-2 to TRBJ2-3; the D segment call TRBD2 is taken from the table without a DNA check. TRBV12-2 counts as a pseudogene. CDR3 length: 15 amino acids.

The CDR3, as DNA: TGTGCCAGCAGTTTATCGAGCGGAGGCTCCTACAATGAGCAGTTCTTC. Translating gives CASSLSSGGSYNEQFF. V is TRBV27 and J is TRBJ2-1; possible D gene TRBD2, 5 bases. The CDR3 runs to 16 residues. The germline gives CDR1 MNHEY, CDR2 SMNVEV (reference sequence). The V and J ends lost 0 bases and 0 bases respectively, with 9 bases between them.

The chain is built from TRBV9 and TRBJ1-2; 7 bases match TRBD1. The CDR3 is 15 amino acids. Trimming cost V 5 bases and J 0 bases; bases outside gene matches: 7. The germline gives CDR1 SGDLS, CDR2 YYNGEE. The DNA for the CDR3 is TGTGCCAGCAGGCGAGACAGGGCCACTAACTATGGCTACACCTTC. This translates into CASRRDRATNYGYTF.

Comments on this clone: The missing conserved phenylalanine or tryptophan at the end of this CDR3 makes a read error likely. The chain carries TRBV4-1 and TRBJ1-5; perhaps TRBD1 as D (5 bases). The ends were cut back, 6 bases at V and 5 bases at J, with 17 bases in the middle. The CDR3 extends over 15 amino acids. Germline CDR1 reads MGHRA; CDR2 reads YSYEKL. DNA of the CDR3: TGCGCCAGCAGACGGGACCCAGTAAGTGATCAGCCCCAGCATCTT. It encodes CASRRDPVSDQPQHL.

This clone was seen a single time. This specimen includes other DNA sequences encoding the same CDR3. The V and J genes are TRBV18 and TRBJ2-1; 7 bases agree with TRBD1. The CDR3 extends over 14 amino acids. Germline V gene lookup returns CDR1 KGHSH and CDR2 LQKENI. With V trimmed by 3 bases and J by 2 bases, 1 base remained unmatched. The DNA for the CDR3 is TGTGCCAGCTCACCGGGGACAGCCTACAATGAGCAGTTCTTC. It is translated as CASSPGTAYNEQFF. Filled out from reference TRBV18 and TRBJ2-1, the complete variable domain reads NAGVMQNPRHLVRRRGQEARLRCSPMKGHSHVYWYRQLPEEGLKFMVYLQKENIIDESGMPKERFSAEFPKEGPSILRIQQVVRGDSAAYFCASSPGTAYNEQFFGPGTRLTVL.

The chain employs TRBV5-1 and TRBJ2-7, with 8 bases fitting TRBD1. V trimming: 0 bases; J trimming: 5 bases; junction bases outside the gene matches: 10. The CDR3 loop spans 16 amino acids. Germline V gene lookup returns CDR1 SGHRS and CDR2 YFSETQ. The CDR3 here is CASSLAEVHRGDEQYF. CDR3 bases: TGCGCCAGCAGCTTGGCCGAGGTGCACAGGGGGGACGAGCAGTACTTC.